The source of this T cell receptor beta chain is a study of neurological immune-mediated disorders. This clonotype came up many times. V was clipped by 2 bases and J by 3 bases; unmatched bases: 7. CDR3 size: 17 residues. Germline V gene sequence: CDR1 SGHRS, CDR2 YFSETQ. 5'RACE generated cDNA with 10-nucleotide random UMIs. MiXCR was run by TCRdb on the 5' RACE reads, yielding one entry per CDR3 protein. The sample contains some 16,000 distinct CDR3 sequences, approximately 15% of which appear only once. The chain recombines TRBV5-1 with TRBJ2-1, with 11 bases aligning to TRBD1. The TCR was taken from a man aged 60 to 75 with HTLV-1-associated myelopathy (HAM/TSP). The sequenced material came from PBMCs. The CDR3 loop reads CASSFTIGTGGYNEQFF. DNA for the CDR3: TGCGCCAGCAGCTTCACAATCGGGACAGGGGGCTACAATGAGCAGTTCTTC.